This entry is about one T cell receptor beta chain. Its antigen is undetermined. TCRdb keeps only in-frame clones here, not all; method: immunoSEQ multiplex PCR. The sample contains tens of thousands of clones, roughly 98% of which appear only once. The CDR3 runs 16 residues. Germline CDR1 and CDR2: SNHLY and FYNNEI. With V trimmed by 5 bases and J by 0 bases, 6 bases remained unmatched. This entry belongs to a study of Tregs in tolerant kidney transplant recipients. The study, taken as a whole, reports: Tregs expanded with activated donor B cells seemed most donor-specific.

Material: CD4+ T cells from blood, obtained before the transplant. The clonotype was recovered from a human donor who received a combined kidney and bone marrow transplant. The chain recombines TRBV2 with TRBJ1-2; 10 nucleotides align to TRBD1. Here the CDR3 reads CASSRQGALSNYGYTF. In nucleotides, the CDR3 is TGTGCCAGCAGTCGACAGGGGGCCTTATCTAACTATGGCTACACCTTC.